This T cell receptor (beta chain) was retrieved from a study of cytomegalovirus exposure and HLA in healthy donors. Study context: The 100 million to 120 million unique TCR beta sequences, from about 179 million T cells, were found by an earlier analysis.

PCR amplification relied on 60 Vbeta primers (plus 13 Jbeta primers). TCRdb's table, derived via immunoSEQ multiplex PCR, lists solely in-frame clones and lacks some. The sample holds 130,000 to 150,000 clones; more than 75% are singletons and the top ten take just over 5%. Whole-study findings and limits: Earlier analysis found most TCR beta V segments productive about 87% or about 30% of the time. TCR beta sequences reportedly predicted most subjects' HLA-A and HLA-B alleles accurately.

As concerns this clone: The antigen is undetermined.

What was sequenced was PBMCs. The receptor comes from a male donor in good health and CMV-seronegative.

CDR3: CASSLAGGRGRETQYF. The CDR3 nucleotides read TGTGCCAGCAGTCTAGCGGGGGGGCGAGGGCGGGAGACCCAGTACTTC. The chain employs TRBV7-2 and TRBJ2-5, with 12 bases fitting TRBD2. The junction had 10 bases not matched to a gene; V was cut back by 6 bases and J by 5 bases. CDR3 length: 16 residues. The V gene's germline CDR1 is SGHTA and CDR2 FQGNSA.